This note documents a single T cell receptor beta chain sequence. The data belong to a study of blood T cell repertoires in COVID-19. Study as a whole: The samples span acute and convalescent COVID-19 from the United States, Italy and Spain.

In the source study's methods: Estimation of nucleated cell counts relied on the amplification of reference gene primers. Generated by immunoSEQ multiplex PCR, the TCRdb table keeps only in-frame clones and is missing some. V and J calls and clone size follow that table, whereas D and trimming were derived from the DNA. Among approximately 14,000 clones listed, approximately 81% were seen once. V gave up 1 base and J gave up 3 bases, with 12 bases separating them. Germline V CDR1 and CDR2: SGHNT, YYREEE (reference sequence). This CDR3 has 15 amino acids. Input material: peripheral blood. This receptor was taken from a human donor in a cohort sampled during active COVID-19. The chain recombines TRBV5-4 with TRBJ2-3; no reliable D call. The CDR3: CASSLLERRTDTQYF. Here the CDR3 DNA reads TGTGCCAGCAGCTTGCTGGAGCGACGGACAGATACGCAGTATTTT.